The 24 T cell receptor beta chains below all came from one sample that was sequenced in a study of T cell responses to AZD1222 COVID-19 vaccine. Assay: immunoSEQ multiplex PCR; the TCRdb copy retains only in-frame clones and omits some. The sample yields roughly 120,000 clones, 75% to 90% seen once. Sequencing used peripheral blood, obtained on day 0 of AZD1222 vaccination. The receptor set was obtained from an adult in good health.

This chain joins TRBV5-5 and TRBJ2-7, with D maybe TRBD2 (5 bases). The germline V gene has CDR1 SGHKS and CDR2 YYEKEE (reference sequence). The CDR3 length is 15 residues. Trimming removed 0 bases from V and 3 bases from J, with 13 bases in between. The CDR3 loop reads CASSLADSTVYEQYF. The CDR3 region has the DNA TGTGCCAGCAGCTTGGCGGACTCAACCGTCTACGAGCAGTACTTC.

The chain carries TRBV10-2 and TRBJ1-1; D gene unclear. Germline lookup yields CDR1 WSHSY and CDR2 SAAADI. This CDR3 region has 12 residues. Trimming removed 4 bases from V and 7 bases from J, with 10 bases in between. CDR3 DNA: TGCGCCAGCAGTGGGGTCAGCCGTGAAGCTTTCTTT. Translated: CASSGVSREAFF.

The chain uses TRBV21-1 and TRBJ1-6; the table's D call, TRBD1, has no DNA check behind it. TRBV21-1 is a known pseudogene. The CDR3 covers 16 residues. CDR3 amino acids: CASSTPWTGHNSPLHF. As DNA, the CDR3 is TGTGCCAGCAGCACTCCTTGGACAGGTCATAATTCACCCCTCCACTTT.

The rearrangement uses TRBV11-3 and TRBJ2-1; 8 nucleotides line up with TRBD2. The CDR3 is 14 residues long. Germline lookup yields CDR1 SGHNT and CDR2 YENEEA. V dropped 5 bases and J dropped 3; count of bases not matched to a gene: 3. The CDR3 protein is CASSMTSVYNEQFF. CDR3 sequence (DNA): TGTGCCAGCAGCATGACTAGCGTCTACAATGAGCAGTTCTTC.

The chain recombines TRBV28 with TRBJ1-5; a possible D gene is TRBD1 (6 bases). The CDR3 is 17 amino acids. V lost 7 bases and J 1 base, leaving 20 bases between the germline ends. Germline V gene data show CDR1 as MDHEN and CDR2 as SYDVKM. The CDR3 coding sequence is TGTGCCAGCAAGGGGACACGAGCCTTTCAAAGCAATCAGCCCCAGCATTTT. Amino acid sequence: CASKGTRAFQSNQPQHF.

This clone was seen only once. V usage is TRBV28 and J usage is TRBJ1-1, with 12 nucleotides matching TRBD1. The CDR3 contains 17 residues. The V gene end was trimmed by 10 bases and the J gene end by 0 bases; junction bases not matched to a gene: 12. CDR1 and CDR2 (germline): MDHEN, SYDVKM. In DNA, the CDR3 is TGTGCCATGGCCCCGGGACAGGGGGCGAATCTGAACACTGAAGCTTTCTTT. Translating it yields CAMAPGQGANLNTEAFF. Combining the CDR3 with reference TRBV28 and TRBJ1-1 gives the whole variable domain DVKVTQSSRYLVKRTGEKVFLECVQDMDHENMFWYRQDPGLGLRLIYFSYDVKMKEKGDIPEGYSVSREKKERFSLILESASTNQTSMYLCAMAPGQGANLNTEAFFGQGTRLTVV.

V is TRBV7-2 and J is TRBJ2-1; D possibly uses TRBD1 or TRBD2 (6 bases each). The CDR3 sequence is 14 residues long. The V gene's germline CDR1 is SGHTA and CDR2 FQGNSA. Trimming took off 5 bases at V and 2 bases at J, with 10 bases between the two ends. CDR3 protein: CASSRGAAYNEQFF. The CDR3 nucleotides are TGTGCCAGCAGCAGGGGGGCAGCCTACAATGAGCAGTTCTTC.

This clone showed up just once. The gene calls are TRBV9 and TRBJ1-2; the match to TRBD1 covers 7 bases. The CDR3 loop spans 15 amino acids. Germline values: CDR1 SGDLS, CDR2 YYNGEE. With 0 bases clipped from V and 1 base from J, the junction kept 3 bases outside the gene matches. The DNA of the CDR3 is TGTGCCAGCAGCGTAGGGACAGGATTTAACTATGGCTACACCTTC. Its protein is CASSVGTGFNYGYTF.

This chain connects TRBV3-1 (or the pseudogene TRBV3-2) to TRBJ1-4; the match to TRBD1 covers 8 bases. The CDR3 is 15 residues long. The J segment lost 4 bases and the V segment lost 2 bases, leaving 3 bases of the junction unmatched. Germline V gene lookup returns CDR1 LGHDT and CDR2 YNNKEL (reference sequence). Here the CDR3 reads CASSQMTGVNEKLFF. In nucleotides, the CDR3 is TGTGCCAGCAGCCAAATGACAGGGGTTAATGAAAAACTGTTTTTT.

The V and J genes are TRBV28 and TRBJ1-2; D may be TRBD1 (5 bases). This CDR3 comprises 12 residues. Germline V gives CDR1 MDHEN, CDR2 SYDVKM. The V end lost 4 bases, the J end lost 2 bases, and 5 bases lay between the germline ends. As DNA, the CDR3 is TGTGCCAGCAGTTGGGGGAACTATGGCTACACCTTC. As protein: CASSWGNYGYTF.

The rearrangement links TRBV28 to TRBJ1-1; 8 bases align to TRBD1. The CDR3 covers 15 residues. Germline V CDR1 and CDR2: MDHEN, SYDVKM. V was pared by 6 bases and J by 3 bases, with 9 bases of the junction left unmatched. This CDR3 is CASSIPQGVDTEAFF. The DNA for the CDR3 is TGTGCCAGCAGCATTCCACAGGGGGTGGACACTGAAGCTTTCTTT.

CDR3 region: CASSVRPGSTDTQYF. Written as DNA, the CDR3 is TGTGCCAGCAGTGTCCGGCCAGGTAGCACAGATACGCAGTATTTT. The chain carries TRBV25-1 and TRBJ2-3; no firm D call. Germline V gene sequence: CDR1 MGHDK, CDR2 SYGVNS. The V and J ends lost 4 bases and 0 bases respectively, with 11 bases between them. The CDR3 is made up of 15 amino acids.

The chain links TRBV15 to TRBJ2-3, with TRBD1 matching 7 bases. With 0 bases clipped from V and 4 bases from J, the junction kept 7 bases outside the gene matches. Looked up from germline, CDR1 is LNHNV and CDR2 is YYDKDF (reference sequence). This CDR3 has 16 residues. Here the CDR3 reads CATSRDYVQGADTQYF. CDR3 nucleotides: TGTGCCACCAGCAGAGATTATGTTCAGGGGGCAGATACGCAGTATTTT.

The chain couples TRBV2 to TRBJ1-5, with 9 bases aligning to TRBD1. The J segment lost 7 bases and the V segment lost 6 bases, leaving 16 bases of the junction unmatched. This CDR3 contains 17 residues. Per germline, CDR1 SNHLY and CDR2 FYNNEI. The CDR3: CASSPEPGQGVRQPQHF. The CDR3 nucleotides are TGTGCCAGCAGCCCCGAGCCGGGACAGGGAGTTAGGCAGCCCCAGCATTTT.

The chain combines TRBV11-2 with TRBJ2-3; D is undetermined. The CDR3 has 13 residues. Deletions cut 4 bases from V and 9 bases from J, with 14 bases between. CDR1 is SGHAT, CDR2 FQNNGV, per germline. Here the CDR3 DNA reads TGTGCCAGCAGCTCCGACTTGGCCGGAACGCAGTATTTT. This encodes CASSSDLAGTQYF.

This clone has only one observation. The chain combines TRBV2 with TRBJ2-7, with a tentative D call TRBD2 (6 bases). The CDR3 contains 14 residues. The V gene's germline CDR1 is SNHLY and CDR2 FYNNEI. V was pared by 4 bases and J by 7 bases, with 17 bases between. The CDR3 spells CASSALGDSGEQYF. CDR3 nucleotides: TGTGCCAGCAGTGCATTAGGGGACTCGGGTGAGCAGTACTTC.

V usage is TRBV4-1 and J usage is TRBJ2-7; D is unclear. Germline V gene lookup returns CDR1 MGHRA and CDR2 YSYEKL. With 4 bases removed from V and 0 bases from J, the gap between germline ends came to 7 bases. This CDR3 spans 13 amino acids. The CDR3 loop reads CASSLGTSYEQYF. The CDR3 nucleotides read TGCGCCAGCAGCCTGGGCACCTCCTACGAGCAGTACTTC.

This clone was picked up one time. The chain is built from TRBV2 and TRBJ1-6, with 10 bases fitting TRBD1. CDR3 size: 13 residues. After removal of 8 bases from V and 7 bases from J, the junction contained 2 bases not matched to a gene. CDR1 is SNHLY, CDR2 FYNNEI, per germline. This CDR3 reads CASRTGGNSPLHF. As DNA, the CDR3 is TGTGCCAGCCGGACAGGGGGAAATTCACCCCTCCACTTT.

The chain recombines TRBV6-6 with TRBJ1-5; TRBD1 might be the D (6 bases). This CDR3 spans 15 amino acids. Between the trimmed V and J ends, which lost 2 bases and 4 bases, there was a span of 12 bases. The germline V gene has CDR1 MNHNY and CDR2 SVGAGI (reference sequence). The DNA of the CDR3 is TGTGCCAGCAGTTACCCGGACAGCCTAAATCAGCCCCAGCATTTT. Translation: CASSYPDSLNQPQHF.

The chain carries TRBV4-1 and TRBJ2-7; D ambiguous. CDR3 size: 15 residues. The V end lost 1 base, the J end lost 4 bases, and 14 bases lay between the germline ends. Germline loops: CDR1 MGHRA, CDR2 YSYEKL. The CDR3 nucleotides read TGCGCCAGCAGCCAAGGCAGGATTCAACCATACGAGCAGTACTTC. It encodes CASSQGRIQPYEQYF.

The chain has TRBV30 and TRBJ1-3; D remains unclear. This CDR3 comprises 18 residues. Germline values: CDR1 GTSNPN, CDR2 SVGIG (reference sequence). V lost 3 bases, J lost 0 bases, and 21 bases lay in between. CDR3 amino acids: CAWRAGRTDSYSGNTIYF. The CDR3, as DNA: TGTGCCTGGAGAGCCGGACGGACTGATAGCTACTCTGGAAACACCATATATTTT. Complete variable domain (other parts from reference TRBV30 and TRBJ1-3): SQTIHQWPATLVQPVGSPLSLECTVEGTSNPNLYWYRQAAGRGLQLLFYSVGIGQISSEVPQNLSASRPQDRQFILSSKKLLLSDSGFYLCAWRAGRTDSYSGNTIYFGEGSWLTVV.

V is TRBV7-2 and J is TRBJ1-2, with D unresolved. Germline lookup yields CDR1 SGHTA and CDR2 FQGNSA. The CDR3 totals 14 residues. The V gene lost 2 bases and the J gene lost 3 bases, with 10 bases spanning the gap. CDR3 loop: CASSLSISDYGYTF. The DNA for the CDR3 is TGTGCCAGCAGCTTATCGATATCGGACTATGGCTACACCTTC.

The CDR3: CASSKQGNQPQHF. Written as DNA, the CDR3 is TGTGCCAGCAGCAAACAGGGAAATCAGCCCCAGCATTTT. The genes are TRBV7-8 and TRBJ1-5, with D possibly matching TRBD1 (6 bases). Looked up from germline, CDR1 is SGHVS and CDR2 is FQNEAQ. CDR3 length: 13 residues. V was shortened by 5 bases and J by 4 bases, with 9 bases between the two germline ends.

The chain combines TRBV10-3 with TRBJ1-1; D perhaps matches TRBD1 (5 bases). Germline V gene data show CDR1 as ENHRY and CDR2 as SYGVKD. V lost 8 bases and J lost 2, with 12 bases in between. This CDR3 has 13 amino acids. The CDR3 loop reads CAIGTNDNTEAFF. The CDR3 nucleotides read TGTGCCATCGGGACCAACGATAACACTGAAGCTTTCTTT.